What follows are 10 T cell receptor beta chains derived from one specimen sequenced in a study of T cells after yellow fever vaccination. One entry per CDR3 protein, called by TCRdb with MiXCR from the 5' RACE reads. The sample records about 360,000 distinct CDR3 sequences, about 6% being singletons. The sample consisted of PBMCs, taken 5 days after the yellow fever booster vaccination. These receptors were taken from a man aged 30-40 years who received the YFV17D yellow fever vaccine.

This clonotype was seen more than once but under ten times. This rearrangement joins TRBV12-3 or TRBV12-4 to TRBJ1-5, with a tentative D call TRBD1 (6 bases). V dropped 3 bases and J dropped 2 bases, with 11 bases sitting between them. The CDR3 runs 15 residues. The CDR3 DNA reads as TGTGCCAGCAGTTTGGAGGGGGGTGGCAATCAGCCCCAGCATTTT. Encoded protein: CASSLEGGGNQPQHF.

This chain connects TRBV7-9 to TRBJ2-2; perhaps TRBD1 as D (6 bases). The V gene lost 0 bases and the J gene lost 0 bases, with 8 bases spanning the gap. Per germline, CDR1 SEHNR and CDR2 FQNEAQ (reference sequence). This CDR3 has 16 residues. In DNA, the CDR3 is TGTGCCAGCAGCTTAGCTAGGGGGACGAACACCGGGGAGCTGTTTTTT. This encodes CASSLARGTNTGELFF.

This clonotype was detected a few times. This chain joins TRBV7-2 and TRBJ2-7; D not certain. V gave up 5 bases and J gave up 6 bases, with 14 bases separating them. The germline V gene encodes CDR1 SGHTA and CDR2 FQGNSA. The CDR3 loop spans 13 amino acids. The CDR3, as DNA: TGTGCCAGCAGCCCACAGATCCTTGGCGAGCAGTACTTC. Protein product: CASSPQILGEQYF.

Many counts were recorded for this clonotype. V usage is TRBV11-2 and J usage is TRBJ2-5; D call uncertain. Germline values: CDR1 SGHAT, CDR2 FQNNGV. V was cut by 1 base and J by 9 bases, with 18 bases left in between. CDR3 length: 15 amino acids. CDR3 bases: TGTGCCAGCAGCTTAGGTTTCTCAACTCGCCGGTCCCAGTACTTC. Translating it yields CASSLGFSTRRSQYF.

The rearrangement uses TRBV7-8 and TRBJ2-1, with 10 bases identical to TRBD2. CDR1 SGHVS and CDR2 FQNEAQ come from the germline V gene. J was trimmed by 6 bases and V by 1 base; bases with no gene match: 6. There are 16 residues in the CDR3. CDR3: CASSLVSGRIPNEQFF. DNA of the CDR3: TGTGCCAGCAGCTTAGTTAGCGGGAGGATTCCCAATGAGCAGTTCTTC.

This sequence joins TRBV20-1 and TRBJ2-3, with TRBD2 identical over 14 bases. With 5 bases clipped from V and 5 bases from J, the junction kept 6 bases outside the gene matches. This CDR3 region has 15 residues. Germline V gene lookup returns CDR1 DFQATT and CDR2 SNEGSKA (reference sequence). CDR3 bases: TGCAGTGCTGCCCCGGGACTAGCGGGAGTAGATACGCAGTATTTT. It translates to CSAAPGLAGVDTQYF.

This clonotype was seen ten or more times. The chain has TRBV29-1 and TRBJ2-1; D unclear. CDR1 is SQVTM and CDR2 is ANQGSEA in the germline V gene. The CDR3 is 13 residues long. V lost 7 bases, J lost 5 bases, and 15 bases lay in between. The CDR3 sequence is CSGNHGYNNEQFF. As DNA, the CDR3 is TGCAGCGGAAACCACGGCTACAACAATGAGCAGTTCTTC.

The chain recombines TRBV5-4 with TRBJ2-3; 9 positions match TRBD1. Germline CDR1 and CDR2: SGHNT and YYREEE (reference sequence). The V segment lost 3 bases and the J segment 2 bases; nucleotides outside the gene matches: 7. The CDR3 has 16 amino acids. CDR3 nucleotides: TGTGCCAGCAGCTCTGCGGGGACAGGGCTCACAGATACGCAGTATTTT. This sequence encodes CASSSAGTGLTDTQYF.

This clonotype was observed at least ten times. Written as DNA, the CDR3 is TGTGCCAGCAGTTTATTCAGTTGGTCCAATGAGCAGTTCTTC. Translated: CASSLFSWSNEQFF. The chain combines TRBV28 with TRBJ2-1, with unresolved D. This CDR3 has 14 residues. V lost 1 base, J lost 6 bases, and 10 bases lay in between. Germline V gene lookup returns CDR1 MDHEN and CDR2 SYDVKM.

This chain uses TRBV27 with TRBJ2-7, with D perhaps TRBD1 (5 bases). This CDR3 contains 13 residues. Germline assignment: CDR1 MNHEY and CDR2 SMNVEV (reference sequence). Trimming took 6 bases from V and 4 from J, leaving 13 bases between them. In nucleotides, the CDR3 is TGTGCCAGCAGCGAACAGGTTGATTACGAGCAGTACTTC. It translates to CASSEQVDYEQYF.